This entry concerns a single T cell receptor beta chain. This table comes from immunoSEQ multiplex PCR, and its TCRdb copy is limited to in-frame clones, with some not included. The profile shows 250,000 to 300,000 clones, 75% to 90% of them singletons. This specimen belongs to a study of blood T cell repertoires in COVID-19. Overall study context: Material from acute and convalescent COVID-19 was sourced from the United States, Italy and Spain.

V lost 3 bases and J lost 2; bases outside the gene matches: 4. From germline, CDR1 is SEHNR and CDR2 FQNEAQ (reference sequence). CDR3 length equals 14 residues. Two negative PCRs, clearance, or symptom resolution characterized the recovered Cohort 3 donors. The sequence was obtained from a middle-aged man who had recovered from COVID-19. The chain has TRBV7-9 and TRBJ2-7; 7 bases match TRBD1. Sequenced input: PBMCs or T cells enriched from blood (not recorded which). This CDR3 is CASSLVTGAYEQYF. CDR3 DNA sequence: TGTGCCAGCAGCTTGGTAACAGGGGCCTACGAGCAGTACTTC.